This TCR beta chain originates from a study of blood T cell repertoires in COVID-19. On the study more broadly: Italy, Spain and the United States were the sources of the convalescent and acute COVID-19 samples. Sources were T cells, B-cell-depleted T cells, or PBMCs; the material itself was cDNA or gDNA.

Trimming took 4 bases from V and 3 from J; bases not matched to a gene: 6. CDR3 length equals 14 residues. Looked up from germline, CDR1 is SQVTM and CDR2 is ANQGSEA. In the source study's methods: Reference gene primer amplification gave estimated nucleated cell counts. Generated by immunoSEQ multiplex PCR, the TCRdb table keeps only in-frame clones and is missing some. The D gene and trimming were derived from the DNA, and the V and J assignments and clone size from that table. The profile shows 140,000 to 150,000 clones, roughly 82% of them singletons. This receptor was taken from a human donor with acute or convalescent COVID-19. The donor label of this sample is uncertain. Material: peripheral blood. The chain recombines TRBV29-1 with TRBJ1-1, with 9 bases that match TRBD1. CDR3 bases: TGCAGCGTTGCCTGGGACAGGGTGGACACTGAAGCTTTCTTT. The encoded protein is CSVAWDRVDTEAFF.